The 12 T cell receptor beta chains below all came from one sample that was sequenced in a study of CD8+ T cells in alopecia areata listed by TCRdb under 2018. Libraries came from the immunoSEQ multiplex PCR assay. For TCR sequencing, RNA was extracted from every sample and reverse transcribed into cDNA to serve as template. As stored in TCRdb, this immuneACCESS dataset retains in-frame rearrangements with V and J assigned. A fraction of the clones does not appear; measured against another copy, unresolved V genes explain less than half of the discrepancy, and the remainder lacks a known reason. The table for this sample lists about 180,000 clones; roughly 53% of them were counted only once. The ten largest clones capture roughly 10% of the sample. The label giving this sample's time point can be read as: around 26 weeks on oral tofacitinib. Read against the paper, the sample's treatment or condition label means: oral pan-JAK inhibitor, 5-10 mg twice daily.

The sequencing used CD8+ T cells sorted from blood, collected at week 24, from a patient treated with tofacitinib. The receptors derive from a human donor with alopecia areata.

CDR3 sequence: CASSLTGKTEAFF. DNA for the CDR3: TGCGCCAGCAGCTTAACAGGGAAAACTGAAGCTTTCTTT. The gene calls are TRBV5-1 and TRBJ1-1, with a weak D call TRBD1 (6 bases). The CDR3 contains 13 residues. The germline gives CDR1 SGHRS, CDR2 YFSETQ. The V end lost 2 bases, the J end lost 5 bases, and 10 bases lay between the germline ends. Full variable domain (outside the CDR3, taken from reference TRBV5-1 and TRBJ1-1): KAGVTQTPRYLIKTRGQQVTLSCSPISGHRSVSWYQQTPGQGLQFLFEYFSETQRNKGNFPGRFSGRQFSNSRSEMNVSTLELGDSALYLCASSLTGKTEAFFGQGTRLTVV.

This clone was detected only a few times. The chain is built from TRBV7-3 and TRBJ2-7; possible D gene TRBD1, 5 bases. Germline CDR1 reads SGHTA; CDR2 reads FQGTGA. The CDR3 covers 12 residues. V shed 7 bases and J shed 8 bases, with 15 bases lying between them. CDR3 region: CASMGWQGQQYF. CDR3 nucleotides: TGTGCCAGCATGGGTTGGCAGGGCCAGCAGTACTTC. Supplemented by reference TRBV7-3 and TRBJ2-7, the full variable domain reads GAGVSQTPSNKVTEKGKYVELRCDPISGHTALYWYRQSLGQGPEFLIYFQGTGAADDSGLPNDRFFAVRPEGSVSTLKIQRTERGDSAVYLCASMGWQGQQYFGPGTRLTVT.

V usage is TRBV2 and J usage is TRBJ2-2; TRBD2 might be the D (5 bases). CDR3 length equals 11 residues. V shed 8 bases and J shed 9 bases, with 10 bases lying between them. CDR1 is SNHLY, CDR2 FYNNEI, per germline. As DNA, the CDR3 is TGTGCCAGCTACGAGGGAAGGGAGCTGTTTTTT. Translating it yields CASYEGRELFF.

The chain employs TRBV30 and TRBJ2-7, with D perhaps TRBD1 (5 bases). The CDR3 covers 13 residues. The germline V and J ends were trimmed by 5 bases and 0 bases, with 11 bases remaining between them. Germline V gene data show CDR1 as GTSNPN and CDR2 as SVGIG (reference sequence). CDR3 in amino acids: CAWGIGDSYEQYF. The CDR3 region has the DNA TGTGCCTGGGGGATAGGGGACTCCTACGAGCAGTACTTC.

This CDR3 reads CASSVSGGQPQHF. CDR3 coding DNA: TGTGCCAGCAGCGTATCAGGGGGTCAGCCCCAGCATTTT. The rearrangement uses TRBV9 and TRBJ1-5, with 7 nucleotides matching TRBD1. Germline loops: CDR1 SGDLS, CDR2 YYNGEE. The ends lost 1 base at V and 6 bases at J; junction bases unmatched: 1. The CDR3 totals 13 residues.

This chain uses TRBV7-9 with TRBJ2-1, with D maybe TRBD2 (7 bases). Trimming shortened V by 5 bases and J by 4 bases, and 24 bases separated the two germline ends. Germline lookup yields CDR1 SEHNR and CDR2 FQNEAQ (reference sequence). This CDR3 contains 18 residues. The CDR3 reads CASSTPGAGASIYNEQFF. CDR3 nucleotides: TGTGCCAGCAGCACCCCCGGGGCGGGGGCTTCAATTTACAATGAGCAGTTCTTC.

The CDR3 region is CASSLSGKSNQPQHF. CDR3 nucleotide sequence: TGTGCCAGCAGCTTAAGCGGGAAGAGCAATCAGCCCCAGCATTTT. The chain joins TRBV7-8 to TRBJ1-5; D ambiguous. The CDR3 is 15 amino acids. Trimming cost V 2 bases and J 1 base, with 9 bases left between them. Germline V CDR1 and CDR2: SGHVS, FQNEAQ.

This clone was picked up a small number of times. The chain carries TRBV29-1 and TRBJ2-7, with 8 bases identical to TRBD1. This CDR3 region has 15 residues. Germline CDR1 is SQVTM and CDR2 is ANQGSEA. The V and J ends lost 3 bases and 5 bases, in that order; junction bases with no gene match: 12. The CDR3 coding sequence is TGCAGCGTTGATTTCGCCGGGACAGGAGAAGACGAGCAGTACTTC. Translation gives CSVDFAGTGEDEQYF.

Note on this clone: This CDR3 is also generated by other DNA sequences in the sample. V usage is TRBV30 and J usage is TRBJ2-7; a possible D gene is TRBD1 (5 bases). The V gene's germline CDR1 is GTSNPN and CDR2 SVGIG (reference sequence). Trimming stripped 1 base from V and 2 bases from J, with 12 bases between. The length of the CDR3 is 14 residues. The CDR3 DNA is TGTGCCTGGAGTGCGGGCCCAGGGACCTACGAGCAGTACTTC. Translating it yields CAWSAGPGTYEQYF.

The V call is TRBV4-3, the J call TRBJ2-6, with a possible D match to TRBD1 (6 bases). The germline gives CDR1 LGHNA, CDR2 YSLEER. V lost 0 bases and J lost 0, with 18 bases in between. CDR3 length: 20 amino acids. In nucleotides, the CDR3 is TGCGCCAGCAGCCAAGATCAGGGGTCAGGGTTACGCTCTGGGGCCAACGTCCTGACTTTC. It specifies CASSQDQGSGLRSGANVLTF.

This clone was counted between two and nine times. This rearrangement joins TRBV7-9 to TRBJ1-4, with 7 bases fitting TRBD1. The V gene's germline CDR1 is SEHNR and CDR2 FQNEAQ (reference sequence). The V gene end was trimmed by 5 bases and the J gene end by 0 bases; junction bases not matched to a gene: 6. This CDR3 spans 16 amino acids. This CDR3 reads CASSVWDSATNEKLFF. The CDR3 DNA follows: TGTGCCAGCAGCGTTTGGGACAGCGCAACTAATGAAAAACTGTTTTTT.

This sequence joins TRBV11-2 and TRBJ2-7, with 9 nucleotides matching TRBD1. Per the germline V gene, CDR1 is SGHAT and CDR2 is FQNNGV. V gave up 5 bases and J gave up 2 bases; unmatched junction bases: 7. This CDR3 is built from 15 residues. The CDR3 protein is CASSVKQGAAYEQYF. The CDR3 nucleotides are TGTGCCAGCAGCGTGAAACAGGGGGCCGCCTACGAGCAGTACTTC.